Detailed here is one T cell receptor beta chain. Its antigen remains unidentified. Trimming took off 4 bases at V and 0 bases at J, with 13 bases between the two ends. CDR3 size: 16 residues. Germline V gene data show CDR1 as LGHDT and CDR2 as YNNKEL (reference sequence). The data are from a study of blood T cells in healthy people across ages. Each donor gave approximately 9.1 milliliters of peripheral blood. General study results and limits: The study could not conclusively compare naive and antigen-experienced cells, given its unsorted PBMCs. In long-lived donors, naive CD4+ cell counts and diversity exceeded those of aged donors.

Primed by a sample-barcoded 5' primer and a J-beta primer mix, a second PCR proceeded for 7 to 11 cycles. Each TCR beta cDNA got a 12-nucleotide random molecular identifier. TCRdb reprocessed the 5' RACE reads via MiXCR and lists one record per CDR3 protein. The sample yields around 690,000 distinct CDR3 sequences, around three fifths seen once. The sample comprised blood. This sequence was found in a man in his 60s in good health. The chain joins TRBV3-1 to TRBJ2-1; TRBD1 is a possible D gene (5 bases). In DNA form, the CDR3 reads TGTGCCAGCAGCCCCAGGGCTCCTCCCTCCTACAATGAGCAGTTCTTC. Translated: CASSPRAPPSYNEQFF.